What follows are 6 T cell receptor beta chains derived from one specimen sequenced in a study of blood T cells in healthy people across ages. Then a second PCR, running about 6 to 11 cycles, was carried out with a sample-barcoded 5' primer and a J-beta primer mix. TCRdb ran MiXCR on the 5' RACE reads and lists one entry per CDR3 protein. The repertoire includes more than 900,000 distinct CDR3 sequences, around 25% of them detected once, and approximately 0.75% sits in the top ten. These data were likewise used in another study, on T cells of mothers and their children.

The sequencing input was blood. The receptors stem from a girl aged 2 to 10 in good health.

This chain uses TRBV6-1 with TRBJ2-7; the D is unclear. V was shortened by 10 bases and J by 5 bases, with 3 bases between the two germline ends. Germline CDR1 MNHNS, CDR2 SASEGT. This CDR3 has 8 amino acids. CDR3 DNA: TGTGCCACCAACGAGCAGTACTTC. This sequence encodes CATNEQYF.

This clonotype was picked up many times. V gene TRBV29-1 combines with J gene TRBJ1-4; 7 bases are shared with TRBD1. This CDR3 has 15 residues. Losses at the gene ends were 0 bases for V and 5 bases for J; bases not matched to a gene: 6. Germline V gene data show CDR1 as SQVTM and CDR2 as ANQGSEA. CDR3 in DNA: TGCAGCGTTGAAGATTACGGGACAGAAAATGAAAAACTGTTTTTT. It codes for CSVEDYGTENEKLFF.

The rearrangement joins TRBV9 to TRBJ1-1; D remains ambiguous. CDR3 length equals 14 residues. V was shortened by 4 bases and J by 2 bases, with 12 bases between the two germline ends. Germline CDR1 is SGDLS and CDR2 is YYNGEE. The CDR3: CASSSEHENTEAFF. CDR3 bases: TGTGCCAGCAGCTCGGAGCACGAAAACACTGAAGCTTTCTTT.

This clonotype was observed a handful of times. CDR3 nucleotide sequence: TGTGCCAGCAGCCAAGTCCCTCCGTGGCTAGCTGTCTACAATGAGCAGTTCTTC. Its protein is CASSQVPPWLAVYNEQFF. The genes are TRBV14 and TRBJ2-1, with a possible D match to TRBD2 (5 bases). Looked up from germline, CDR1 is SGHDN and CDR2 is FVKESK. This CDR3 spans 18 amino acids. V dropped 1 base and J dropped 3 bases, with 19 bases sitting between them. The whole variable domain, remainder taken from reference TRBV14 and TRBJ2-1, is EAGVTQFPSHSVIEKGQTVTLRCDPISGHDNLYWYRRVMGKEIKFLLHFVKESKQDESGMPNNRFLAERTGGTYSTLKVQPAELEDSGVYFCASSQVPPWLAVYNEQFFGPGTRLTVL.

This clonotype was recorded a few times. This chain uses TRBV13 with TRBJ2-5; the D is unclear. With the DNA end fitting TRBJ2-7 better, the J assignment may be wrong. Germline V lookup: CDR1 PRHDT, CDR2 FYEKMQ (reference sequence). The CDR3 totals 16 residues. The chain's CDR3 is CASSPRTNWSSYEQYF. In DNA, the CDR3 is TGTGCCAGCAGCCCCCGCACAAACTGGAGCTCCTACGAGCAGTACTTC.

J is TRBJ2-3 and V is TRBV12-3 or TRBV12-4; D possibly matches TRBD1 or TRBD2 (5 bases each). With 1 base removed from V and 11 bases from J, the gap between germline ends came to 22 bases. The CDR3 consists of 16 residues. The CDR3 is CASSLVPQYGGDGQYF. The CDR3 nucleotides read TGTGCCAGCAGTTTAGTACCACAGTATGGGGGAGATGGGCAGTATTTT.